This T cell receptor beta chain derives from a study of T cells after yellow fever vaccination. TCRdb re-derived calls from the 5' RACE reads in MiXCR, one entry per CDR3 protein. Seen here are a few hundred thousand distinct CDR3 sequences, about 3.7% observed once, and the top ten hold about 19%. The CDR3 loop spans 13 amino acids. Germline assignment: CDR1 SGHRS and CDR2 YFSETQ. V dropped 3 bases and J dropped 6 bases, with 12 bases sitting between them. This clonotype was detected ten times or more. The clonotype comes from a man in his late teens or twenties who received the YFV17D yellow fever vaccine. The material was PBMCs, obtained 15 days after the yellow fever booster vaccination. V is TRBV5-1 and J is TRBJ1-1, with D perhaps TRBD1 (6 bases). The CDR3 reads CASSSQGPPEAFF. The DNA for the CDR3 is TGCGCCAGCAGCTCTCAGGGGCCCCCTGAAGCTTTCTTT. Using reference TRBV5-1 and TRBJ1-1 for the parts outside the CDR3, the full variable domain is KAGVTQTPRYLIKTRGQQVTLSCSPISGHRSVSWYQQTPGQGLQFLFEYFSETQRNKGNFPGRFSGRQFSNSRSEMNVSTLELGDSALYLCASSSQGPPEAFFGQGTRLTVV.